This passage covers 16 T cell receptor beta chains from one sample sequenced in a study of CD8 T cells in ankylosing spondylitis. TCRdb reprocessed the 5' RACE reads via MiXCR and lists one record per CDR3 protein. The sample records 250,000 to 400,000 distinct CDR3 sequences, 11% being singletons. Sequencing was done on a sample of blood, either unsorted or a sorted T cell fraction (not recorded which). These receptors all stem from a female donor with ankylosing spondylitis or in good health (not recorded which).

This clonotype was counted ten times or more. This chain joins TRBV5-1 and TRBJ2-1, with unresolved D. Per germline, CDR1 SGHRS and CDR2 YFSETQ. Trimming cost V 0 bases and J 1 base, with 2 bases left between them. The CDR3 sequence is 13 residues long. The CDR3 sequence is CASSLGSYNEQFF. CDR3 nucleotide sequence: TGCGCCAGCAGCTTGGGGTCCTACAATGAGCAGTTCTTC.

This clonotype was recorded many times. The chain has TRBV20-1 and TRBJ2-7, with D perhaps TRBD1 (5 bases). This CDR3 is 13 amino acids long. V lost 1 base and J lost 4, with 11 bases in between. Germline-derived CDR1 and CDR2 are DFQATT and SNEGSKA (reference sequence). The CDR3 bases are TGCAGTGCTAGAGGGTCTAGGGGATACGAGCAGTACTTC. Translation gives CSARGSRGYEQYF.

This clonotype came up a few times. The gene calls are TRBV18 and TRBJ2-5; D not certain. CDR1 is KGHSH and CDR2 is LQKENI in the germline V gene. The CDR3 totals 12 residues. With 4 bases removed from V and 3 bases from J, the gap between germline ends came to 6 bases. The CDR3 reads CASSRREETQYF. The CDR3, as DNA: TGTGCCAGCTCACGAAGGGAAGAGACCCAGTACTTC.

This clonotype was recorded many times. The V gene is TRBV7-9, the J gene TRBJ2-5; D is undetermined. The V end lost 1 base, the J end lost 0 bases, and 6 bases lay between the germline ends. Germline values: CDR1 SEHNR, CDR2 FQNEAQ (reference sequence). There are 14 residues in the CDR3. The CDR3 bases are TGTGCCAGCAGCTTAGTGACAAACCAAGAGACCCAGTACTTC. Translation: CASSLVTNQETQYF.

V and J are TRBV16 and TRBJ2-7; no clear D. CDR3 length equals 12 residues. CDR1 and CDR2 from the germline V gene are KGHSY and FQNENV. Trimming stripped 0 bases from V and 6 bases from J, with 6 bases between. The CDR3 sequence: CASSQSLSEQYF. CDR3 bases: TGTGCCAGCAGCCAATCTCTATCCGAGCAGTACTTC.

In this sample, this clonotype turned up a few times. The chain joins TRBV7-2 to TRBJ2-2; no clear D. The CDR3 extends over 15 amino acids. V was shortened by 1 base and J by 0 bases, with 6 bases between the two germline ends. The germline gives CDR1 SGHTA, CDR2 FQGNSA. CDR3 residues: CASSLDRTNTGELFF. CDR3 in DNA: TGTGCCAGCAGCTTAGACAGAACGAACACCGGGGAGCTGTTTTTT.

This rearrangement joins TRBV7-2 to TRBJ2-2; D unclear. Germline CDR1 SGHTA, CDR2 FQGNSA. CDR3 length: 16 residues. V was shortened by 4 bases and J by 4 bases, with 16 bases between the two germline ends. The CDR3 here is CASSSNPLVSTGELFF. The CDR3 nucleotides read TGTGCCAGCAGCTCAAACCCTCTAGTATCCACCGGGGAGCTGTTTTTT.

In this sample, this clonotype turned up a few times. This CDR3 is CASSLSGSSYGYTF. In nucleotides, the CDR3 is TGTGCCAGCAGTTTATCAGGCAGCTCCTATGGCTACACCTTC. The chain links TRBV27 to TRBJ1-2; D remains ambiguous. The CDR3 covers 14 residues. Germline CDR1 and CDR2: MNHEY and SMNVEV (reference sequence). Trimming cost V 0 bases and J 4 bases, with 9 bases left between them.

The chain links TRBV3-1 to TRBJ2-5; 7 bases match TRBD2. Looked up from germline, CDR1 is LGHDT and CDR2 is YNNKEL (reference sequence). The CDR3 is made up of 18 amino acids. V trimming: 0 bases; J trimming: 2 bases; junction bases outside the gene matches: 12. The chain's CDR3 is CASSQDLFNPGGQETQYF. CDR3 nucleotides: TGTGCCAGCAGCCAAGACCTCTTTAATCCGGGGGGTCAAGAGACCCAGTACTTC.

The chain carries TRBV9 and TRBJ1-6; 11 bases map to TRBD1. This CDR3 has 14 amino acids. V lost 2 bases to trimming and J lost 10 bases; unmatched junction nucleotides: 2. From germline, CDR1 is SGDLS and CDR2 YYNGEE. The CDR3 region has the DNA TGTGCCAGCAGCGTCGGACAGGGGGCCTCACCCCTCCACTTT. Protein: CASSVGQGASPLHF.

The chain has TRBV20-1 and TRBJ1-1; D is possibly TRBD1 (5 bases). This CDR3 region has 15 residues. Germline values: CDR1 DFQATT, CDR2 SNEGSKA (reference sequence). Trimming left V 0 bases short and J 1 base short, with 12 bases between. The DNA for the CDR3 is TGCAGTGCTAGAGATCCGGGGACTGGGAACACTGAAGCTTTCTTT. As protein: CSARDPGTGNTEAFF.

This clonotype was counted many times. The CDR3 spells CASSQGRFDTDTQYF. The CDR3 bases are TGTGCCAGTTCACAGGGGAGGTTCGACACAGATACGCAGTATTTT. The rearrangement links TRBV28 to TRBJ2-3; weak D call: TRBD1 (7 bases). V was pared by 9 bases and J by 2 bases, with 18 bases between. CDR3 size: 15 residues. CDR1 and CDR2 from the germline V gene are MDHEN and SYDVKM.

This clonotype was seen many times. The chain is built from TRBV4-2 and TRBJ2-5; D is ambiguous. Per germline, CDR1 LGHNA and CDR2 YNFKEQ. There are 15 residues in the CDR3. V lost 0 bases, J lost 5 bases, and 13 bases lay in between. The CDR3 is CASSQDPGSGETQYF. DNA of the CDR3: TGTGCCAGCAGCCAAGATCCGGGCTCTGGGGAGACCCAGTACTTC.

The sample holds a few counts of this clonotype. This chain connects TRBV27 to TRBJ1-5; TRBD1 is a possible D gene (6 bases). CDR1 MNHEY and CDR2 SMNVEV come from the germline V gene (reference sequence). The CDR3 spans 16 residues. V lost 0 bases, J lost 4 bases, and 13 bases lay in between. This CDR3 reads CASSLSARTANQPQHF. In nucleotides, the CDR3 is TGTGCCAGCAGTTTATCGGCCCGGACAGCGAATCAGCCCCAGCATTTT.

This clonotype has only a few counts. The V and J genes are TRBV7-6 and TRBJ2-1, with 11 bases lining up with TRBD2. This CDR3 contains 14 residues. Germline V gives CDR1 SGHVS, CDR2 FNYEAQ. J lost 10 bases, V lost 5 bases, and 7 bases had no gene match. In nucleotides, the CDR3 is TGTGCCAGCAGCGGTAGCGGGGGGGCACAAGAGCAGTTCTTC. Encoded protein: CASSGSGGAQEQFF.

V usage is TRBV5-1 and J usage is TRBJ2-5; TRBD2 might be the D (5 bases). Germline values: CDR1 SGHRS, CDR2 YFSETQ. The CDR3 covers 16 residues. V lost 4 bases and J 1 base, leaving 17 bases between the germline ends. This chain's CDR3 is CASSPETPGSQETQYF. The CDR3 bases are TGCGCCAGCAGCCCAGAGACCCCGGGGAGCCAAGAGACCCAGTACTTC. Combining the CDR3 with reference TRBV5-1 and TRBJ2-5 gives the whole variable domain KAGVTQTPRYLIKTRGQQVTLSCSPISGHRSVSWYQQTPGQGLQFLFEYFSETQRNKGNFPGRFSGRQFSNSRSEMNVSTLELGDSALYLCASSPETPGSQETQYFGPGTRLLVL.